These 2 T cell receptor beta chains came from one sample sequenced in a study of shared clonotypes between healthy human individuals. The table came from immunoSEQ multiplex PCR; TCRdb's copy has only in-frame clones and leaves some out. The data hold roughly 890,000 clones, with 85% to 95% observed a single time. Selected positively for CCR7 and CD45RO-negative, naive CD8 cells excluded terminally differentiated effector memory CD45RA+ cells. Sequencing used naive CD8+ T cells sorted from blood. These receptors came from a man under 40 in good health.

CDR3 loop: CASSRGVGPYEQYF. CDR3 DNA: TGTGCCAGCAGCCGAGGAGTGGGTCCGTACGAGCAGTACTTC. The chain has TRBV28 and TRBJ2-7, with D unresolved. V was cut by 6 bases and J by 4 bases, with 16 bases left in between. The CDR3 is made up of 14 amino acids. Germline lookup yields CDR1 MDHEN and CDR2 SYDVKM.

V gene TRBV7-9 combines with J gene TRBJ2-1; D gene uncertain. Germline CDR1 SEHNR, CDR2 FQNEAQ (reference sequence). The CDR3 contains 11 residues. Trimming left V 5 bases short and J 8 bases short, with 7 bases between. The DNA for the CDR3 is TGTGCCAGCAGCCCCTTCCATGAGCAGTTCTTC. This gives the protein CASSPFHEQFF.